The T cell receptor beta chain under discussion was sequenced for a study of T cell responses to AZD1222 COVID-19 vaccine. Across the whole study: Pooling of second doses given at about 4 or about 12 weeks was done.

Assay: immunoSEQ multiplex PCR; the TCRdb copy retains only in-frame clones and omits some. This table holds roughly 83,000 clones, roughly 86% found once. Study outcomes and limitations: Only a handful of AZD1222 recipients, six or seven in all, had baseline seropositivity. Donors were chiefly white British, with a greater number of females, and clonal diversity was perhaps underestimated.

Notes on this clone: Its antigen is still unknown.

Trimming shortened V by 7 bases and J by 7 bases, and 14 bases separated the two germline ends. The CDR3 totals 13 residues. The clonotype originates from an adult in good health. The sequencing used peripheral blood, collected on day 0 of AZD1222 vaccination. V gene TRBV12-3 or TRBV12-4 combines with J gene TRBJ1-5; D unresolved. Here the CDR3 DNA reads TGTGCCAGCACCTATCTGACGGGGCAGCCCCAGCATTTT. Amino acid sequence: CASTYLTGQPQHF.